The sequence of this T cell receptor beta chain was determined in a study of Ad26.COV2.S vaccination and SARS-CoV-2 variants. Whole-study context: Ad26.COV2.S given intramuscularly, once or twice 56 days apart.

With respect to this clone: The antigen remains unidentified.

As for treatment: around 19 received Ad26.COV2.S at low or high dose, single or two shots; 5 received placebo; per-sample allocation not given. On day 63 after the first injection, vaccine and placebo recipients gave samples. Vaccine was an Ad26 vector expressing Wuhan-strain SARS-CoV-2 spike. The CDR3 is 11 residues long. Trimming removed 3 bases at V and 6 bases at J, with 5 bases between. Germline values: CDR1 GTSNPN, CDR2 SVGIG (reference sequence). This table comes from immunoSEQ multiplex PCR, and its TCRdb copy is limited to in-frame clones, with some not included. The sample holds 500,000 or so clones, roughly 89% seen once. Study-wide results and caveats: Substantial post-vaccination breadth of spike-specific CD8+ and CD4+ T cell responses was reported. Analyses that measured TCR breadth and depth may have underestimated total T cell responses.

This clonotype was obtained from a person aged 18-65 years who received the Ad26.COV2.S COVID-19 vaccine or a placebo. The sequences come from peripheral blood, collected in a trial of Ad26.COV2.S vaccine versus placebo. The chain has TRBV30 and TRBJ1-4, with D unresolved. The CDR3 sequence is CAWRWDEKLFF. The CDR3 DNA is TGTGCCTGGAGGTGGGATGAAAAACTGTTTTTT.